Below are 19 T cell receptor beta chains sequenced from a single sample in a study of naive and memory T cell subsets. Amplification of ligated cDNA took four PCR rounds with SP2 and nested alpha and beta constant primers. A single record per CDR3 protein comes from TCRdb applying MiXCR to the 5' RACE reads. The sample contains around 56,000 distinct CDR3 sequences, roughly 7.5% of which appear only once. A UMI-containing oligonucleotide was joined by 3' ligation to the TCR cDNA template. The receptors derive from a female donor in good health.

This clonotype was picked up many times. The V and J genes are TRBV20-1 and TRBJ2-1; D gene unclear. The CDR3 runs to 16 residues. In germline, CDR1 is DFQATT, CDR2 SNEGSKA (reference sequence). Trimming shortened V by 0 bases and J by 0 bases, and 12 bases separated the two germline ends. CDR3 sequence reads: CSARDLDSRSYNEQFF. The CDR3 DNA reads as TGCAGTGCTAGAGATCTTGACTCCCGCTCCTACAATGAGCAGTTCTTC.

The rearrangement uses TRBV28 and TRBJ2-7, with TRBD2 matching 7 bases. The CDR3 contains 15 residues. Losses at the gene ends were 6 bases for V and 5 bases for J; bases not matched to a gene: 13. Germline loops: CDR1 MDHEN, CDR2 SYDVKM. DNA for the CDR3: TGTGCCAGCAGCCAAGTTTGGGCCGCGGGGGACGAGCAGTACTTC. Translating gives CASSQVWAAGDEQYF.

This clonotype was observed at least ten times. V usage is TRBV15 and J usage is TRBJ1-1; D gene unclear. The CDR3 runs 14 residues. Germline CDR1 is LNHNV and CDR2 is YYDKDF (reference sequence). V was trimmed by 5 bases and J by 4 bases, leaving 14 bases between them. This chain's CDR3 is CATSLGPTGTEAFF. The CDR3 nucleotides are TGTGCCACCAGCCTCGGACCCACCGGCACTGAAGCTTTCTTT. The full variable domain, completed using reference TRBV15 and TRBJ1-1, is DAMVIQNPRYQVTQFGKPVTLSCSQTLNHNVMYWYQQKSSQAPKLLFHYYDKDFNNEADTPDNFQSRRPNTSFCFLDIRSPGLGDTAMYLCATSLGPTGTEAFFGQGTRLTVV.

This sequence joins TRBV4-3 and TRBJ1-1; TRBD1 agrees at 7 bases. Germline V gives CDR1 LGHNA, CDR2 YSLEER. The CDR3 extends over 16 amino acids. V lost 3 bases to trimming and J lost 0 bases; unmatched junction nucleotides: 7. CDR3 amino acids: CASSHDTGTVNTEAFF. For the CDR3, the DNA is TGCGCCAGCAGCCACGATACCGGGACAGTGAACACTGAAGCTTTCTTT.

The rearrangement uses TRBV19 and TRBJ2-3, with a possible D match to TRBD1 (6 bases). This CDR3 is 16 amino acids long. CDR1 is LNHDA and CDR2 is SQIVND in the germline V gene (reference sequence). With 6 bases removed from V and 0 bases from J, the gap between germline ends came to 16 bases. CDR3 sequence (DNA): TGTGCCAGTAGGCCTGATACAGGGAGAAGCACAGATACGCAGTATTTT. This sequence encodes CASRPDTGRSTDTQYF.

The chain has TRBV12-3 or TRBV12-4 and TRBJ2-7, with 9 bases aligning to TRBD2. CDR3 length: 14 residues. The V segment lost 6 bases and the J segment 1 base; nucleotides outside the gene matches: 4. The chain's CDR3 is CASRPSGGSYEQYF. CDR3 DNA: TGTGCCAGCAGACCCAGCGGGGGGTCCTACGAGCAGTACTTC.

This clonotype was seen more than once but under ten times. The chain carries TRBV12-3 or TRBV12-4 and TRBJ2-2, with TRBD2 matching 7 bases. This CDR3 is built from 14 residues. V was clipped by 7 bases and J by 6 bases; unmatched bases: 8. CDR3: CASTPAGWSGELFF. The CDR3 DNA reads as TGTGCCAGCACGCCAGCGGGATGGTCCGGGGAGCTGTTTTTT.

This clonotype has a handful of counts. The V gene is TRBV2, the J gene TRBJ2-5; D tentatively fits TRBD1 or TRBD2 (6 bases each). There are 16 residues in the CDR3. Germline CDR1 reads SNHLY; CDR2 reads FYNNEI. Trimming shortened V by 2 bases and J by 4 bases, and 17 bases separated the two germline ends. Here the CDR3 reads CASSERRGVCRETQYF. The CDR3 DNA follows: TGTGCCAGCAGTGAAAGGAGGGGGGTTTGTCGAGAGACCCAGTACTTC.

A remark on this clonotype: This may come from a read error, since a much larger clone is one base off. The CDR3 ends on some other residue instead of the conserved phenylalanine or tryptophan, so this is likely a read error. The genes are TRBV7-8 and TRBJ1-1; the D gene is possibly TRBD1 (5 bases). Trimming cost V 5 bases and J 0 bases, with 16 bases left between them. The CDR3 length is 16 residues. Germline CDR1 is SGHVS and CDR2 is FQNEAQ. The CDR3 sequence: CASSPPGLTLNTEAFS. The CDR3 DNA reads as TGTGCCAGCAGCCCACCGGGACTGACATTGAACACTGAAGCTTTCTCT.

This clonotype was observed many times. The J gene is TRBJ1-3, the V gene TRBV6-5; D ambiguous. Germline assignment: CDR1 MNHEY and CDR2 SVGAGI. With 2 bases removed from V and 7 bases from J, the gap between germline ends came to 12 bases. This CDR3 is built from 14 residues. For the CDR3, the DNA is TGTGCCAGCAGTTACAGGGTCTATGGCAACACCATATATTTT. Its protein is CASSYRVYGNTIYF.

This clonotype was seen a few times. This sequence joins TRBV2 and TRBJ1-1; D is uncertain. Per the germline V gene, CDR1 is SNHLY and CDR2 is FYNNEI. CDR3 length: 15 amino acids. V lost 4 bases, J lost 11 bases, and 23 bases lay in between. The DNA of the CDR3 is TGTGCCAGCAGTGGAGTCCAAAGGAGGGCCCGAGGGGCTTTCTTT. Its translation: CASSGVQRRARGAFF.

The DNA of the CDR3 is TGTGCCAGCAGCTTAGTCGCAGGGTCCGTCGGGGAGCTGTTTTTT. It codes for CASSLVAGSVGELFF. The genes are TRBV7-2 and TRBJ2-2; TRBD1 might be the D (5 bases). CDR1 is SGHTA and CDR2 is FQGNSA in the germline V gene. With 1 base removed from V and 7 bases from J, the gap between germline ends came to 13 bases. The CDR3 consists of 15 residues.

This clonotype was found a few times. This chain links TRBV28 with TRBJ1-5, with D perhaps matching TRBD1 (5 bases). The CDR3 is 16 residues long. Germline lookup yields CDR1 MDHEN and CDR2 SYDVKM. V lost 1 base and J lost 8, with 18 bases in between. Written as DNA, the CDR3 is TGTGCCAGCAGTTTATCCGGCCAGGGAGGATTGGAGCCCCAGCATTTT. This translates into CASSLSGQGGLEPQHF.

This clonotype turned up a few times. The chain carries TRBV13 and TRBJ2-3; D gene unclear. Germline V gives CDR1 PRHDT, CDR2 FYEKMQ (reference sequence). V lost 5 bases, J lost 3 bases, and 9 bases lay in between. The CDR3 runs 13 residues. CDR3 in DNA: TGTGCCAGCAGCCGTTCTGGGACAGATACGCAGTATTTT. Residues: CASSRSGTDTQYF.

This clonotype was seen only a few times. The chain joins TRBV12-3 or TRBV12-4 to TRBJ2-2; 7 bases align to TRBD1. CDR3 length: 15 amino acids. The V and J ends lost 2 bases and 4 bases, in that order; junction bases with no gene match: 4. The chain's CDR3 is CASSLWGQITGELFF. The CDR3 DNA reads as TGTGCCAGCAGTTTATGGGGACAGATCACCGGGGAGCTGTTTTTT.

The CDR3 protein is CASSYAQGASNEQFF. For the CDR3, the DNA is TGTGCCAGCAGTTACGCACAGGGGGCTTCCAATGAGCAGTTCTTC. The V and J genes are TRBV6-2 or TRBV6-3 and TRBJ2-1; 9 bases align to TRBD1. V was clipped by 2 bases and J by 6 bases; unmatched bases: 5. Germline V lookup: CDR1 MNHEY, CDR2 SVGEGT. CDR3 length equals 15 residues.

In this sample, this clonotype turned up many times. The V and J genes are TRBV12-3 or TRBV12-4 and TRBJ1-5; TRBD1 is a possible D gene (6 bases). This CDR3 spans 14 amino acids. Trimming took off 6 bases at V and 5 bases at J, with 14 bases between the two ends. The CDR3 spells CASRARGRHQPQHF. The CDR3 DNA reads TGTGCCAGCAGGGCGCGGGGGCGCCATCAGCCCCAGCATTTT.

This clonotype appeared a few times. The chain combines TRBV29-1 with TRBJ1-1, with D possibly matching TRBD1 (5 bases). V shed 4 bases and J shed 11 bases, with 17 bases lying between them. In germline, CDR1 is SQVTM, CDR2 ANQGSEA. CDR3 length: 12 amino acids. CDR3 sequence reads: CSVVAQGRSAFF. The CDR3 DNA reads as TGCAGCGTTGTGGCCCAGGGACGTTCGGCTTTCTTT. Looking up the rest from reference TRBV29-1 and TRBJ1-1 gives the full variable domain: SAVISQKPSRDICQRGTSLTIQCQVDSQVTMMFWYRQQPGQSLTLIATANQGSEATYESGFVIDKFPISRPNLTFSTLTVSNMSPEDSSIYLCSVVAQGRSAFFGQGTRLTVV.

This clonotype has at least ten counts. V and J are TRBV20-1 and TRBJ1-1; 10 positions agree with TRBD1. Germline V gives CDR1 DFQATT, CDR2 SNEGSKA (reference sequence). This CDR3 region has 14 residues. The CDR3, as DNA: TGCAGCGCCCGGGACAGGGGCCGGTTCACTGAAGCTTTCTTT. It codes for CSARDRGRFTEAFF.